A single sample gave rise to the 10 T cell receptor beta chains below, sequenced in a study of cytomegalovirus exposure and HLA in healthy donors. The PCR ran on 60 Vbeta and 13 Jbeta primers. Method: immunoSEQ multiplex PCR; TCRdb's copy keeps in-frame clones and lacks some. The table shows 80,000 or so clones, with 70% to 85% occurring only once. The specimen was PBMCs. These receptors were collected from a man over 45 in good health and CMV-seropositive.

The chain carries TRBV30 and TRBJ2-7; 7 bases agree with TRBD1. Germline trimming cut 5 bases from V and 5 bases from J; bases unmatched to any gene: 6. Germline values: CDR1 GTSNPN, CDR2 SVGIG (reference sequence). This CDR3 has 12 amino acids. The CDR3 coding sequence is TGTGCCTGGGGGCAGGGGGTCGACGAGCAGTACTTC. Translating gives CAWGQGVDEQYF.

Only one count was recorded for this clone. The chain uses TRBV4-2 and TRBJ1-2; D unclear. The CDR3 loop spans 12 amino acids. CDR1 and CDR2 (germline): LGHNA, YNFKEQ. V shed 1 base and J shed 4 bases, with 4 bases lying between them. CDR3: CASSQASYGYTF. CDR3 nucleotides: TGTGCCAGCAGCCAAGCCTCCTATGGCTACACCTTC.

The V call is TRBV11-2, the J call TRBJ1-1; 7 bases line up with TRBD1. Per germline, CDR1 SGHAT and CDR2 FQNNGV. This CDR3 spans 13 amino acids. Unmatched junction bases numbered 1, after V lost 1 base and J lost 5 bases. The CDR3, as DNA: TGTGCCAGCAGCTTAGGCAGGGGGACTGAAGCTTTCTTT. It codes for CASSLGRGTEAFF.

Only one count was recorded for this clone. The chain uses TRBV27 and TRBJ2-7, with D tentatively TRBD1 (6 bases). The CDR3 covers 15 residues. CDR1 and CDR2 from the germline V gene are MNHEY and SMNVEV (reference sequence). Between the trimmed V and J ends, which lost 1 base and 3 bases, there was a span of 13 bases. CDR3 loop: CASSLFPGAVYEQYF. As DNA, the CDR3 is TGTGCCAGCAGTTTATTTCCAGGGGCGGTCTACGAGCAGTACTTC.

For this clone: A read error may account for a junction end that differs from germline. This chain connects TRBV7-9 to TRBJ2-6; D is possibly TRBD1 (5 bases). CDR3 length: 14 residues. Germline V CDR1 and CDR2: SEHNR, FQNEAQ (reference sequence). The CDR3 spells CASSPIDGANGLTF. CDR3 nucleotides: TGTGCCAGCAGCCCCATCGATGGGGCCAACGGCCTGACTTTC.

The V call is TRBV27, the J call TRBJ2-3; TRBD2 agrees at 12 bases. Germline CDR1 and CDR2: MNHEY and SMNVEV (reference sequence). Trimming at V came to 7 bases and at J to 0 bases, leaving 11 bases not matched to a gene. This CDR3 region has 18 residues. CDR3 region: CASTGLAGPRASTDTQYF. Here the CDR3 DNA reads TGTGCCAGCACCGGACTAGCGGGACCCCGTGCTAGCACAGATACGCAGTATTTT.

The V call is TRBV6-5, the J call TRBJ1-2; a weak D match, TRBD1 (5 bases). V gave up 7 bases and J gave up 1 base, with 13 bases separating them. Germline CDR1 and CDR2: MNHEY and SVGAGI. This CDR3 spans 14 amino acids. Written as DNA, the CDR3 is TGTGCCAGCACCCCAGGGTCCCATAACTATGGCTACACCTTC. It codes for CASTPGSHNYGYTF.

CDR3 protein: CASSLVGTLVTNVLTF. In DNA form, the CDR3 reads TGTGCCAGCAGCTTAGTCGGGACTCTGGTTACCAACGTCCTGACTTTC. V and J are TRBV11-3 and TRBJ2-6; TRBD2 might be the D (6 bases). CDR3 size: 16 residues. Germline CDR1 is SGHNT and CDR2 is YENEEA. V dropped 1 base and J dropped 8 bases, with 15 bases sitting between them.

The rearrangement links TRBV21-1 to TRBJ2-7; the table gives TRBD2 as D, unverified against the DNA. TRBV21-1 is labeled a pseudogene. The CDR3 loop spans 17 amino acids. This chain's CDR3 is CASSKGPGTSGSYEQYF. The DNA for the CDR3 is TGTGCCAGCAGCAAAGGGCCAGGGACTAGCGGGAGTTACGAGCAGTACTTC.

The V gene is TRBV30, the J gene TRBJ1-1; D is unclear. V lost 1 base, J lost 3 bases, and 9 bases lay in between. CDR3 length: 13 amino acids. Germline loops: CDR1 GTSNPN, CDR2 SVGIG (reference sequence). The CDR3 protein is CAWSGWQDTEAFF. CDR3 nucleotide sequence: TGTGCCTGGAGTGGCTGGCAGGACACTGAAGCTTTCTTT.